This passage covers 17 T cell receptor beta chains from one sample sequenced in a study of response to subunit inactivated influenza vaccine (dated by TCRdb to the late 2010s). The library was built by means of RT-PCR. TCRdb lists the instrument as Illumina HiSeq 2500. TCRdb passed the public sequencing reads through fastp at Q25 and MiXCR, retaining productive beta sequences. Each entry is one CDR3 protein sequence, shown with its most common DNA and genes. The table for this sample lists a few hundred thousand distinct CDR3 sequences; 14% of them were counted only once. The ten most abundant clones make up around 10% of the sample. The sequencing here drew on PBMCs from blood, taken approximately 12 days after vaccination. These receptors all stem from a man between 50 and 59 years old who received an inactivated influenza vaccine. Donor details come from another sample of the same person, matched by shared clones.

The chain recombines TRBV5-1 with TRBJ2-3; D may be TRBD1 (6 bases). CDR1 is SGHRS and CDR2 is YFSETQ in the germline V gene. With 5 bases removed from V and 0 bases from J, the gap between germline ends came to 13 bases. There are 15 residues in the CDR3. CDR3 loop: CASRLGGDSTDTQYF. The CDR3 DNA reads TGCGCCAGCAGGCTAGGGGGTGACAGCACAGATACGCAGTATTTT.

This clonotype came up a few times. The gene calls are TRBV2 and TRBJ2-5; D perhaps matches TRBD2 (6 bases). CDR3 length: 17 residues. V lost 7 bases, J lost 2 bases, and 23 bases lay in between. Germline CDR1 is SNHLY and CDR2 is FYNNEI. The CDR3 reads CASTRGDSQEAQETQYF. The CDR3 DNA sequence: TGTGCCAGCACTAGAGGGGACTCCCAAGAGGCTCAAGAGACCCAGTACTTC. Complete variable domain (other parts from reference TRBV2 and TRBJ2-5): EPEVTQTPSHQVTQMGQEVILRCVPISNHLYFYWYRQILGQKVEFLVSFYNNEISEKSEIFDDQFSVERPDGSNFTLKIRSTKLEDSAMYFCASTRGDSQEAQETQYFGPGTRLLVL.

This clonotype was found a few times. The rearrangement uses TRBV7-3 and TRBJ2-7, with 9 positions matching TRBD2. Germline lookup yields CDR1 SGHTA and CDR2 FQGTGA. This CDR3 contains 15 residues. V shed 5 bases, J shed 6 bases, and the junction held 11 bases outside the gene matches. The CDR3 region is CASSQNLAGVPEQYF. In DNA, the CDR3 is TGTGCCAGCAGCCAAAACTTAGCGGGAGTCCCCGAGCAGTACTTC.

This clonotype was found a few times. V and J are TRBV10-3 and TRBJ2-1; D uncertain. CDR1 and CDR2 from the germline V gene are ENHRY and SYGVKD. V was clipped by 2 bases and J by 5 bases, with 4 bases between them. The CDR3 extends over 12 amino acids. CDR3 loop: CAISEPDNEQFF. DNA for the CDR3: TGTGCCATCAGTGAGCCGGACAATGAGCAGTTCTTC.

DNA for the CDR3: TGTGCCAGCAGTTCCGCCGGAGACTACGAGCAGTACTTC. Its translation is CASSSAGDYEQYF. The chain couples TRBV7-2 to TRBJ2-7, with D uncertain. Looked up from germline, CDR1 is SGHTA and CDR2 is FQGNSA. V was shortened by 6 bases and J by 3 bases, with 12 bases between the two germline ends. This CDR3 has 13 residues.

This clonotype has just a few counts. CDR3 protein: CASSVRDRDGGANVLTF. CDR3 DNA: TGTGCCAGCTCGGTCCGGGACAGGGATGGTGGGGCCAACGTCCTGACTTTC. The chain combines TRBV18 with TRBJ2-6; 9 bases line up with TRBD1. The germline V gene encodes CDR1 KGHSH and CDR2 LQKENI. This CDR3 contains 17 residues. V shed 6 bases, J shed 3 bases, and the junction held 9 bases outside the gene matches.

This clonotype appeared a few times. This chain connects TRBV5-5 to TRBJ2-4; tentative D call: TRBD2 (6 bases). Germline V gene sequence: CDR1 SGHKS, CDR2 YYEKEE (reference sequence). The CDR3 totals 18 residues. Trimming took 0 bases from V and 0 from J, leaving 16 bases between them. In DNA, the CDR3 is TGTGCCAGCAGCTTGGCTTTTAGGAGGGATTTAGCCAAAAACATTCAGTACTTC. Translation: CASSLAFRRDLAKNIQYF.

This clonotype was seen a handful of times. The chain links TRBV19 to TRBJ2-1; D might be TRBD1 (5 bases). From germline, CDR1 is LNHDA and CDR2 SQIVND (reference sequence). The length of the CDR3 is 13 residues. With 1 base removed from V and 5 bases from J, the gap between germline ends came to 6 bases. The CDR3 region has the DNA TGTGCCAGTAGTATAGTGACAGACAATGAGCAGTTCTTC. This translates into CASSIVTDNEQFF.

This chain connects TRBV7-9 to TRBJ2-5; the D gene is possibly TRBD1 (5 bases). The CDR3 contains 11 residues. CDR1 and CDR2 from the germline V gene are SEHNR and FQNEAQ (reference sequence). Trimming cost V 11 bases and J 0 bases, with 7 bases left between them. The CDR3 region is CAAGNQETQYF. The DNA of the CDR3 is TGTGCCGCAGGGAACCAAGAGACCCAGTACTTC.

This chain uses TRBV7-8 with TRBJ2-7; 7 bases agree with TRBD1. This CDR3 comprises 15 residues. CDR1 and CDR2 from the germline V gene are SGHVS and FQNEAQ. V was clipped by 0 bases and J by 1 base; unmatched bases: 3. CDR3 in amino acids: CASSLAGTDSYEQYF. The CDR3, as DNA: TGTGCCAGCAGCTTAGCCGGGACAGATTCCTACGAGCAGTACTTC.

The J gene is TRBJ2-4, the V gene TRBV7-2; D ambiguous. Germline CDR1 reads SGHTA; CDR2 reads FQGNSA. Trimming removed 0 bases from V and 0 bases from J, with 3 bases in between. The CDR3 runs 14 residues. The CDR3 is CASSLAVAKNIQYF. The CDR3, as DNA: TGTGCCAGCAGCTTAGCGGTAGCCAAAAACATTCAGTACTTC.

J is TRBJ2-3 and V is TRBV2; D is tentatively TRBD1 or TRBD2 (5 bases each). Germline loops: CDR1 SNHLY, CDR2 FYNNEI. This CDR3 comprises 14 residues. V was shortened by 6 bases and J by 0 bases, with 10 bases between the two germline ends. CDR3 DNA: TGTGCCAGCAGGAAAGGGACCAGCACAGATACGCAGTATTTT. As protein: CASRKGTSTDTQYF.

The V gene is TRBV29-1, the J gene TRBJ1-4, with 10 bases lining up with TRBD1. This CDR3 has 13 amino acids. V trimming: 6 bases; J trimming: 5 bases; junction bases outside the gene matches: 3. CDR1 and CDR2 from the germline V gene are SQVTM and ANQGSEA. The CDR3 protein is CSVADRGNEKLFF. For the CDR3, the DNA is TGCAGCGTCGCGGACAGGGGGAATGAAAAACTGTTTTTT.

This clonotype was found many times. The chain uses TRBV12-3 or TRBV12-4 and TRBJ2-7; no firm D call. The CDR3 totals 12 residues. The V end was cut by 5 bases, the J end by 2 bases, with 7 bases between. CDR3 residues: CASSVGPYEQYF. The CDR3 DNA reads TGTGCCAGCAGTGTCGGACCCTACGAGCAGTACTTC.

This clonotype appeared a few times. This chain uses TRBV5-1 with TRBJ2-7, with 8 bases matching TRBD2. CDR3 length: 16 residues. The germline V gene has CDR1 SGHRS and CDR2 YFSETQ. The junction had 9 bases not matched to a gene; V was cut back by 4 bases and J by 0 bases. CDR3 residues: CASSQSGGWGSYEQYF. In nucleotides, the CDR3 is TGCGCCAGCAGCCAAAGCGGGGGATGGGGCTCCTACGAGCAGTACTTC.

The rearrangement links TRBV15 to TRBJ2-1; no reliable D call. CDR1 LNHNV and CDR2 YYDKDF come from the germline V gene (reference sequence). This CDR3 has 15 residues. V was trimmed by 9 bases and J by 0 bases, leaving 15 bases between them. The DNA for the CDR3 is TGTGCCACGGGTGCAGGAGCCACCTCCTACAATGAGCAGTTCTTC. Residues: CATGAGATSYNEQFF.

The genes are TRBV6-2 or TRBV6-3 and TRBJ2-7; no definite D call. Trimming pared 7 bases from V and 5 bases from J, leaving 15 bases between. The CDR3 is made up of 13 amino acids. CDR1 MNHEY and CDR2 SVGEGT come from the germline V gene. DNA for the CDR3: TGTGCCAGCAAGAGAAGGGATCGGGACGAGCAGTACTTC. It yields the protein CASKRRDRDEQYF.